This T cell receptor (beta chain) was identified in a study of blood T cell repertoires in COVID-19. On the study more broadly: Italy, Spain and the United States were the sources of the convalescent and acute COVID-19 samples.

The data were produced by immunoSEQ multiplex PCR, yet TCRdb's version contains in-frame clones alone and is incomplete. The top ten hold 6.5% to 9.5% of the sample, which has 200,000 to 300,000 clones, roughly 76% seen once. Trimming left V 5 bases short and J 7 bases short, with 17 bases between. Germline V gene lookup returns CDR1 MDHEN and CDR2 SYDVKM. The length of the CDR3 is 15 residues. The chain combines TRBV28 with TRBJ2-2; tentatively, D is TRBD2 (6 bases). This sequence originates from an elderly woman with COVID-19, enrolled during active disease. Sequenced: peripheral blood. The CDR3 region is CASSHPRLGGGELFF. The CDR3 DNA follows: TGTGCCAGCAGTCACCCGAGATTGGGGGGCGGGGAGCTGTTTTTT.